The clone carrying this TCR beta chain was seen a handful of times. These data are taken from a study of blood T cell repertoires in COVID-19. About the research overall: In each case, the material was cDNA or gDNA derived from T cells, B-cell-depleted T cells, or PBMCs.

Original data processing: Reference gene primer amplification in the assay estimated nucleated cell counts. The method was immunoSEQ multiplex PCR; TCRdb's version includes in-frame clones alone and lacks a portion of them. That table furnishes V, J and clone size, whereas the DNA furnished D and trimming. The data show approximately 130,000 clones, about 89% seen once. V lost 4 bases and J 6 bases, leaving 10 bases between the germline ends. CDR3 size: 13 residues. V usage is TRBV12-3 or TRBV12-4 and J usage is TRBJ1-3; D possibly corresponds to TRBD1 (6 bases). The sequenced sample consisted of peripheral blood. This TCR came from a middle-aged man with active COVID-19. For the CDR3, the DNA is TGTGCCAGCAGTTGGTACAGGGTAAACACCATATATTTT. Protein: CASSWYRVNTIYF.